This TCR beta chain was identified during a study of OX40 agonist ivuxolimab in advanced cancers. Assay used: immunoSEQ multiplex PCR; TCRdb lists only in-frame clones, some missing. Of around 74,000 clones listed, around 92% were seen once; the top ten hold around 2.5%. Worth noting for this clone: Its antigen remains unidentified.

V shed 6 bases, J shed 5 bases, and the junction held 13 bases outside the gene matches. Germline CDR1 reads SNHLY; CDR2 reads FYNNEI. This CDR3 is built from 16 residues. General observations from the study: Dosing at 0.1 to 3.0 mg/kg was accompanied by clonal expansion of CD4+ and CD8+ blood T cells by week 6.

Source: CD4+ or CD8+ T cells sorted from blood, taken in a trial of the OX40 agonist ivuxolimab. The chain couples TRBV2 to TRBJ2-5, with 9 bases matching TRBD2. The receptor was derived from an adult with an advanced solid tumor such as melanoma, head and neck, liver or kidney cancer. The CDR3 DNA reads TGTGCCAGCAGGATAGCGGGGGCCCCGAGGGGGGAGACCCAGTACTTC. Translation: CASRIAGAPRGETQYF.